The 15 T cell receptor beta chains listed next were all sequenced from one sample in a study of CD8+ T cells in alopecia areata. RNA was isolated and reverse transcribed to cDNA, the sequencing template. Sequencing used immunoSEQ multiplex PCR; TCRdb keeps in-frame clones, though not all of them. The sample gives around 100,000 clones, 45% to 60% of which show up once; roughly 8.8% is in the top ten. The sample consisted of CD4+ T cells sorted from blood. These receptor sequences come from a human donor in good health.

This clone occurred a few times. The chain combines TRBV6-5 with TRBJ1-1, with TRBD1 as a possible D gene (5 bases). Trimming left V 5 bases short and J 6 bases short, with 13 bases between. The CDR3 extends over 13 amino acids. The germline CDR1 and CDR2 sequences are MNHEY and SVGAGI. CDR3 amino acids: CASSQPDNSEAFF. In DNA, the CDR3 is TGTGCCAGCAGTCAACCGGACAACTCTGAAGCTTTCTTT.

The chain has TRBV6-6 and TRBJ2-7, with D hard to call. Germline-derived CDR1 and CDR2 are MNHNY and SVGAGI (reference sequence). V gave up 9 bases and J gave up 0 bases, with 15 bases separating them. CDR3 length equals 14 residues. In DNA, the CDR3 is TGTGCCAGTAGAAGGGCAGCGACCTCCTACGAGCAGTACTTC. Translated, it gives CASRRAATSYEQYF.

This CDR3 is CASRRQVEDTEAFF. CDR3 DNA: TGTGCCAGCAGACGACAGGTGGAGGACACTGAAGCTTTCTTT. The chain uses TRBV2 and TRBJ1-1; D might be TRBD1 (6 bases). CDR1 and CDR2 (germline): SNHLY, FYNNEI. V was clipped by 6 bases and J by 3 bases, with 14 bases between them. CDR3 size: 14 residues.

This clone was detected only a few times. This sequence joins TRBV7-9 and TRBJ2-7; no reliable D call. CDR1 SEHNR and CDR2 FQNEAQ come from the germline V gene (reference sequence). The V gene lost 5 bases and the J gene lost 10 bases, with 18 bases spanning the gap. This CDR3 contains 13 residues. CDR3 sequence (DNA): TGTGCCAGCAGCATCCTACGCCAGGCCCTACAGTACTTC. Translated, it gives CASSILRQALQYF. Drawing the rest from reference TRBV7-9 and TRBJ2-7, the complete variable domain is DTGVSQNPRHKITKRGQNVTFRCDPISEHNRLYWYRQTLGQGPEFLTYFQNEAQLEKSRLLSDRFSAERPKGSFSTLEIQRTEQGDSAMYLCASSILRQALQYFGPGTRLTVT.

V usage is TRBV27 and J usage is TRBJ2-3, with 9 bases identical to TRBD1. CDR3 size: 18 residues. Trimming at V came to 7 bases and at J to 0 bases, leaving 14 bases not matched to a gene. Per germline, CDR1 MNHEY and CDR2 SMNVEV (reference sequence). The CDR3 spells CASIPIRTGVISTDTQYF. In DNA form, the CDR3 reads TGTGCCAGCATTCCGATTCGGACAGGGGTTATTAGCACAGATACGCAGTATTTT.

V gene TRBV7-6 combines with J gene TRBJ2-2, with D unresolved. This CDR3 has 13 amino acids. Germline V lookup: CDR1 SGHVS, CDR2 FNYEAQ. The V gene lost 5 bases and the J gene lost 6 bases, with 10 bases spanning the gap. The CDR3 DNA sequence: TGTGCCAGCAGCCGTATAGGACCCGGGGAGCTGTTTTTT. Protein product: CASSRIGPGELFF.

This clone was counted between two and nine times. V gene TRBV27 combines with J gene TRBJ2-7; the D is unclear. The CDR3 has 13 residues. Trimming cost V 4 bases and J 4 bases, with 11 bases left between them. The germline V gene encodes CDR1 MNHEY and CDR2 SMNVEV (reference sequence). The CDR3 loop reads CASSSASEYEQYF. The CDR3 DNA reads TGTGCCAGCAGTTCCGCTTCCGAGTACGAGCAGTACTTC.

This clone ranks as medium-sized. This chain uses TRBV11-2 with TRBJ1-5; D uncertain. Trimming cost V 1 base and J 2 bases, with 6 bases left between them. Germline V gene data show CDR1 as SGHAT and CDR2 as FQNNGV. The CDR3 runs 14 residues. As DNA, the CDR3 is TGTGCCAGCAGCTTAGGAGTGGGCAATCAGCCCCAGCATTTT. This sequence encodes CASSLGVGNQPQHF.

This clone occurred a few times. The gene calls are TRBV29-1 and TRBJ1-2, with a tentative D call TRBD1 (5 bases). The CDR3 length is 14 residues. V gave up 6 bases and J gave up 0 bases, with 14 bases separating them. Looked up from germline, CDR1 is SQVTM and CDR2 is ANQGSEA. Written as DNA, the CDR3 is TGCAGCGTGATGGACACCGCGCCTAACTATGGCTACACCTTC. It is translated as CSVMDTAPNYGYTF.

On this clone: One base separates it from a far larger clone, so it is likely a read error. The genes are TRBV7-7 and TRBJ2-2; no reliable D call. Looked up from germline, CDR1 is SSHAT and CDR2 is FNYEAQ (reference sequence). CDR3 length: 16 residues. CDR3 region: CASSLRRGPNTGELFF. The DNA of the CDR3 is TGTGCTAGCAGCTTAAGGCGTGGCCCGAACACCGGGGAGCTGTTTTTT.

The CDR3 sequence: CATQEGWYYEQYF. In nucleotides, the CDR3 is TGTGCCACCCAGGAGGGGTGGTACTACGAGCAGTACTTC. V gene TRBV7-2 combines with J gene TRBJ2-7; weak D call: TRBD2 (6 bases). V lost 10 bases and J lost 3, with 16 bases in between. The CDR3 length is 13 residues. Looked up from germline, CDR1 is SGHTA and CDR2 is FQGNSA. Filled out from reference TRBV7-2 and TRBJ2-7, the complete variable domain reads GAGVSQSPSNKVTEKGKDVELRCDPISGHTALYWYRQSLGQGLEFLIYFQGNSAPDKSGLPSDRFSAERTGGSVSTLTIQRTQQEDSAVYLCATQEGWYYEQYFGPGTRLTVT.

This clone was picked up a small number of times. The chain links TRBV7-2 to TRBJ2-3; 10 nucleotides match TRBD2. V shed 3 bases and J 1 base; nucleotides not matched to a gene: 4. The CDR3 length is 16 residues. Germline CDR1 SGHTA, CDR2 FQGNSA. The DNA of the CDR3 is TGTGCCAGCAGCTTTACCGGGACTAGCGGCACAGATACGCAGTATTTT. Translated, it gives CASSFTGTSGTDTQYF.

V and J are TRBV29-1 and TRBJ2-5; 13 bases are shared with TRBD2. The germline gives CDR1 SQVTM, CDR2 ANQGSEA. The CDR3 spans 15 residues. Trimming cost V 6 bases and J 2 bases; bases outside gene matches: 6. CDR3 in amino acids: CSVATSGGTQETQYF. Here the CDR3 DNA reads TGCAGCGTAGCGACTAGCGGGGGGACACAAGAGACCCAGTACTTC.

This clone was counted only a few times. The chain links TRBV5-4 to TRBJ2-6; D gene ambiguous. V was trimmed by 4 bases and J by 0 bases, leaving 11 bases between them. This CDR3 spans 16 amino acids. Germline CDR1 is SGHNT and CDR2 is YYREEE (reference sequence). CDR3 nucleotides: TGTGCCAGCAGCCCAATGCTAGGCTCTGGGGCCAACGTCCTGACTTTC. This sequence encodes CASSPMLGSGANVLTF. Together with reference TRBV5-4 and TRBJ2-6, the CDR3 gives the full variable domain: ETGVTQSPTHLIKTRGQQVTLRCSSQSGHNTVSWYQQALGQGPQFIFQYYREEENGRGNFPPRFSGLQFPNYSSELNVNALELDDSALYLCASSPMLGSGANVLTFGAGSRLTVL.

This clone was picked up a small number of times. The V gene is TRBV25-1, the J gene TRBJ2-7, with 7 nucleotides matching TRBD1. J gave up 2 bases and V 6 bases, and 7 bases lay outside the gene matches. Looked up from germline, CDR1 is MGHDK and CDR2 is SYGVNS. This CDR3 has 14 amino acids. This CDR3 reads CASSRDSSTYEQYF. The DNA for the CDR3 is TGTGCCAGCAGCCGGGACAGCTCAACCTACGAGCAGTACTTC.